The 14 T cell receptor beta chains reported below all come from one sample, sequenced in a study of CD8+ T cells in alopecia areata. The sample's treatment: oral pan-JAK inhibitor, 5-10 mg twice daily. TCR sequencing used cDNA made by reverse transcription of extracted RNA. Profiling relied on immunoSEQ multiplex PCR, and the TCRdb table lists in-frame clones only, not all of them. The data hold around 110,000 clones, with roughly 50% observed a single time. The input for sequencing was CD8+ T cells sorted from blood, taken at week 24, from a patient treated with tofacitinib. The receptors were sampled from a human donor with alopecia areata.

This chain uses TRBV27 with TRBJ2-1, with D possibly being TRBD2 (6 bases). Germline V CDR1 and CDR2: MNHEY, SMNVEV (reference sequence). V lost 5 bases and J 0 bases, leaving 8 bases between the germline ends. This CDR3 spans 14 amino acids. The CDR3 DNA sequence: TGTGCCAGCAGTGCGGGGATCTCCTACAATGAGCAGTTCTTC. Translated, it gives CASSAGISYNEQFF.

The V call is TRBV9, the J call TRBJ2-7; D perhaps matches TRBD2 (6 bases). V lost 4 bases and J lost 2, with 10 bases in between. The CDR3 has 13 amino acids. CDR1 and CDR2 (germline): SGDLS, YYNGEE. CDR3 sequence (DNA): TGTGCCAGCAGCTCCCCGGGGGCCTACGAGCAGTACTTC. Protein product: CASSSPGAYEQYF. Filled out from reference TRBV9 and TRBJ2-7, the complete variable domain reads DSGVTQTPKHLITATGQRVTLRCSPRSGDLSVYWYQQSLDQGLQFLIQYYNGEERAKGNILERFSAQQFPDLHSELNLSSLELGDSALYFCASSSPGAYEQYFGPGTRLTVT.

This clone was observed a handful of times. This chain links TRBV7-8 with TRBJ2-2, with unresolved D. Trimming removed 2 bases from V and 6 bases from J, with 10 bases in between. Germline CDR1 reads SGHVS; CDR2 reads FQNEAQ. The CDR3 contains 14 residues. In DNA, the CDR3 is TGTGCCAGCAGCTTACGGGCGAGCGCCGGGGAGCTGTTTTTT. It codes for CASSLRASAGELFF. Together with reference TRBV7-8 and TRBJ2-2, the CDR3 gives the full variable domain: GAGVSQSPRYKVAKRGQDVALRCDPISGHVSLFWYQQALGQGPEFLTYFQNEAQLDKSGLPSDRFFAERPEGSVSTLKIQRTQQEDSAVYLCASSLRASAGELFFGEGSRLTVL.

This chain links TRBV4-3 with TRBJ2-7; 9 bases match TRBD1. Germline values: CDR1 LGHNA, CDR2 YSLEER. This CDR3 region has 15 residues. With V trimmed by 1 base and J by 4 bases, 5 bases remained unmatched. The CDR3 DNA sequence: TGCGCCAGCAGCCAAGCGACAGGGGGTGTGTACGAGCAGTACTTC. This encodes CASSQATGGVYEQYF.

The chain combines TRBV6-1 with TRBJ2-1; D gene ambiguous. Germline V gene lookup returns CDR1 MNHNS and CDR2 SASEGT. Trimming left V 2 bases short and J 9 bases short, with 17 bases between. CDR3 length: 15 residues. CDR3 bases: TGTGCCAGCAGTGAACCGGCAACAGCACTGGGTGAGCAGTTCTTC. Residues: CASSEPATALGEQFF.

The V and J genes are TRBV6-5 and TRBJ1-2; a weak D match, TRBD1 (6 bases). The V gene's germline CDR1 is MNHEY and CDR2 SVGAGI. Trimming cost V 7 bases and J 4 bases, with 19 bases left between them. The CDR3 extends over 15 amino acids. CDR3 bases: TGTGCCAGCACTCAGTACGAGGGGGGAAGCTATGGCTACACCTTC. It translates to CASTQYEGGSYGYTF.

This clone was counted only a few times. The J gene is TRBJ2-3, the V gene TRBV13; the D gene could be TRBD1 or TRBD2 (5 bases each). The CDR3 is 15 residues long. The V end was cut by 8 bases, the J end by 2 bases, with 17 bases between. Germline lookup yields CDR1 PRHDT and CDR2 FYEKMQ (reference sequence). The CDR3 bases are TGTGCCAGCGGTGACCGGGACGACATCACAGATACGCAGTATTTT. This translates into CASGDRDDITDTQYF.

This clone was observed a handful of times. The chain uses TRBV4-3 and TRBJ1-5; D gene ambiguous. Germline V gene sequence: CDR1 LGHNA, CDR2 YSLEER. V lost 1 base and J 8 bases, leaving 15 bases between the germline ends. CDR3 length: 15 amino acids. The CDR3 nucleotides read TGCGCCAGCAGCCAAGGCGGCGGGCCGGGAGAGCCCCAGCATTTT. It codes for CASSQGGGPGEPQHF.

This clone was recorded a few times. V and J are TRBV6-1 and TRBJ2-5; TRBD1 matches 7 bases. Germline V gives CDR1 MNHNS, CDR2 SASEGT. Trimming removed 1 base from V and 1 base from J; junction bases left unmatched: 3. The CDR3 is 15 residues long. The CDR3: CASSEEAGGQETQYF. The CDR3 bases are TGTGCCAGCAGTGAAGAGGCAGGGGGCCAAGAGACCCAGTACTTC.

The chain is built from TRBV13 and TRBJ2-7; 9 bases line up with TRBD1. The CDR3 runs to 15 residues. J gave up 5 bases and V 4 bases, and 9 bases lay outside the gene matches. The germline gives CDR1 PRHDT, CDR2 FYEKMQ (reference sequence). CDR3 DNA: TGTGCCAGCAGCTCCGCCGGACAGGGGTCCCACGAGCAGTACTTC. Amino acid sequence: CASSSAGQGSHEQYF.

There are a few counts of this clone. This sequence joins TRBV4-2 and TRBJ2-7; 8 bases line up with TRBD2. This CDR3 has 15 residues. J gave up 3 bases and V 4 bases, and 8 bases lay outside the gene matches. CDR1 LGHNA and CDR2 YNFKEQ come from the germline V gene. The CDR3 here is CASSLGAGTSYEQYF. The CDR3, as DNA: TGTGCCAGCAGCCTGGGGGCAGGGACTAGCTACGAGCAGTACTTC.

As DNA, the CDR3 is TGTGCCAGCCGATCCCACGGAGTCTCCTACGAGCAGTACTTC. Translating gives CASRSHGVSYEQYF. The chain employs TRBV27 and TRBJ2-7, with no clear D. CDR3 length: 14 amino acids. Germline V gene sequence: CDR1 MNHEY, CDR2 SMNVEV (reference sequence). V was trimmed by 8 bases and J by 0 bases, leaving 14 bases between them.

The CDR3 DNA follows: TGTGCCAGCAGCCACAGGAAGAACTATGGCTACACCTTC. It encodes CASSHRKNYGYTF. The V call is TRBV7-9, the J call TRBJ1-2; maybe TRBD1 (5 bases). The CDR3 length is 13 residues. The V and J ends lost 5 bases and 2 bases respectively, with 9 bases between them. From germline, CDR1 is SEHNR and CDR2 FQNEAQ (reference sequence).

The chain couples TRBV27 to TRBJ2-2; 9 nucleotides agree with TRBD1. The germline V gene encodes CDR1 MNHEY and CDR2 SMNVEV (reference sequence). V shed 8 bases and J 0 bases; nucleotides not matched to a gene: 4. The CDR3 contains 15 residues. CDR3 loop: CASRDRDSNTGELFF. For the CDR3, the DNA is TGTGCCAGCCGGGACAGGGATTCGAACACCGGGGAGCTGTTTTTT.